The present TCR beta chain was sequenced within a study of T cells in Graves' hyperthyroidism and ophthalmopathy. Study-wide findings and caveats: Prediction of ophthalmopathy progression came a median approximately 6 months pre-onset.

Note on this clonotype: The antigen is not known. With a much larger clone just one base away, this may be a read error.

Germline CDR1 reads DFQATT; CDR2 reads SNEGSKA (reference sequence). V was pared by 5 bases and J by 2 bases, with 21 bases between. This CDR3 is 16 amino acids long. Researchers barred patients who had uncontrolled infection, other autoimmune disease, pregnancy or lactation. Amplification targeted TCR beta CDR3 regions from RNA transcripts. The primer set for the first-round RT-PCR of the TCR CDR3 was HTBI. TCRdb passed the multiplex PCR reads through MiXCR, listing each CDR3 protein once. The table includes about 400,000 distinct CDR3 sequences, over 12% detected once. The receptor was isolated from an older woman with Graves' ophthalmopathy. The V call is TRBV20-1, the J call TRBJ2-5, with a weak D call TRBD2 (6 bases). The sequenced material came from blood. DNA for the CDR3: TGCAGTGCTCGGTACGTGGAGGGGCCTGCGCAAGAGACCCAGTACTTC. This translates into CSARYVEGPAQETQYF.